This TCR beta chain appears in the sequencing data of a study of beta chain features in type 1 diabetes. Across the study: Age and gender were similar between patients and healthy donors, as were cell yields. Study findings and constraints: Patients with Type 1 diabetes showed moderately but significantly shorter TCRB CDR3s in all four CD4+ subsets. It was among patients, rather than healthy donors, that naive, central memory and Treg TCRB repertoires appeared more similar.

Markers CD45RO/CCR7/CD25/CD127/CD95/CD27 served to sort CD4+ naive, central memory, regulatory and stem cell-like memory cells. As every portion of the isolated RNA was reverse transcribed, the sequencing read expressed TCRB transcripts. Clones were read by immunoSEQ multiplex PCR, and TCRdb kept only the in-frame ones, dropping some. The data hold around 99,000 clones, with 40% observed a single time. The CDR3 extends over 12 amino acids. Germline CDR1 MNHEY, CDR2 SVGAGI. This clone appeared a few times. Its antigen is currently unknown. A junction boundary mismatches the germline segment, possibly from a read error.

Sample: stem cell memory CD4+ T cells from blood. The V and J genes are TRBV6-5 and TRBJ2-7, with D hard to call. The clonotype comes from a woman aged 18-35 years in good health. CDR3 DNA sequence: TGCGCCGCCGGTGTTCCCTCCTACGAGCAGTACTTC. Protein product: CAAGVPSYEQYF.